This T cell receptor beta chain was sequenced in a study of a mutant IDH1 vaccine in newly diagnosed glioma. Study as a whole: The initiation of vaccination occurred 4-6 weeks after radiotherapy alone, or with temozolomide cycles. Most had both radiotherapy and temozolomide beforehand; others had only one. Findings of the study overall: Seemingly, pseudoprogression had no relation to changes in the top peripheral T cell clonotypes.

As for time point: week 35, safety follow-up. Alongside topical imiquimod, each dose of vaccine comprised 300 ug of mutant IDH1 20-mer peptide. Donor tumors were new WHO grade 3 or 4 IDH1-mutant, ATRX-lost astrocytomas. Remarks on this clone: What it binds is not known.

Libraries were prepared by immunoSEQ multiplex PCR; TCRdb keeps only in-frame clonotypes and omits some of them. Here the sample spans about 50,000 clones, 85% to 95% being singletons. The CDR3 sequence is 14 residues long. After removal of 6 bases from V and 0 bases from J, the junction contained 3 bases not matched to a gene. CDR1 is MNHNS, CDR2 SASEGT, per germline. The TCR comes from a man in his fifties or sixties with glioma. The sequences come from PBMCs, collected from a glioma patient whose treatment included an IDH1 peptide vaccine. V and J are TRBV6-1 and TRBJ2-3; TRBD1 aligns across 7 bases. The CDR3 region is CASRRGQSTDTQYF. For the CDR3, the DNA is TGTGCCAGCAGGAGGGGGCAGAGCACAGATACGCAGTATTTT.